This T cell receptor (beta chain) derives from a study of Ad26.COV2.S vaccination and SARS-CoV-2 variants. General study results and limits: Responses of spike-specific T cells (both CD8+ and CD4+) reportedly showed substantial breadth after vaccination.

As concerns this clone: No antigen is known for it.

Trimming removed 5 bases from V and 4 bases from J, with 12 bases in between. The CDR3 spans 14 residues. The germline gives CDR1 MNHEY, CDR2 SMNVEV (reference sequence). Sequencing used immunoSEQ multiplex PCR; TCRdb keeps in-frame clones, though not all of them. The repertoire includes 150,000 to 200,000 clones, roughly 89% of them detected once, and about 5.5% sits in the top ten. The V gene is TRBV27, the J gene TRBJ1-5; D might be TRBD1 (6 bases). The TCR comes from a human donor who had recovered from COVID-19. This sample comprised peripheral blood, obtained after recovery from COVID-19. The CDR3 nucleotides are TGTGCCAGCAGTGTCCGGGGGCCAAATCAGCCCCAGCATTTT. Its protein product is CASSVRGPNQPQHF.